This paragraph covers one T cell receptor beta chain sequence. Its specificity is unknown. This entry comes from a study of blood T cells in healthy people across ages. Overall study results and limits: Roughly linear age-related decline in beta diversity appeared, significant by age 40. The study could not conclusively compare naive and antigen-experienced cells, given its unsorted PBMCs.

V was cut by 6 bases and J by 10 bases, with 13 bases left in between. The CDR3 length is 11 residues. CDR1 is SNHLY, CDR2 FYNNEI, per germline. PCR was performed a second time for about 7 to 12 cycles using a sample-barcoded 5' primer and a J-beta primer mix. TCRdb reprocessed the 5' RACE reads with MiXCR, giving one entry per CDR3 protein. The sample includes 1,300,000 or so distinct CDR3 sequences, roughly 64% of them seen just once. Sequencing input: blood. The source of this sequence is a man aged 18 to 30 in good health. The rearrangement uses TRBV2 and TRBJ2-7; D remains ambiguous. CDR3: CASSPTMGQYF. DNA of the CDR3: TGTGCCAGCAGCCCCACTATGGGCCAGTACTTC.